This T cell receptor (beta chain) was sequenced for a study of glioma-infiltrating T cells. Study summary: Target coverage was about 4.5- to 11-fold for roughly one million blood T cells. Study results and limitations: Non-neoplastic patients had below-expected tissue-blood divergence, while all gliomas exceeded expectation.

The iRepertoire nested amplicon-rescue multiplex PCR amplified TCR alpha and beta CDR3s from RNA. TCRdb passed the multiplex PCR reads through MiXCR, listing each CDR3 protein once. The table records fewer than 500,000 distinct CDR3 sequences, less than 50% of them present only once. Germline lookup yields CDR1 KGHSH and CDR2 LQKENI. CDR3 length: 13 residues. Trimming stripped 2 bases from V and 8 bases from J, with 12 bases between. This clonotype was detected once. What it recognizes is unknown. The genes are TRBV18 and TRBJ1-1; the D is unclear. The sample consisted of glioma tissue, nonneoplastic brain tissue, or PBMCs (not recorded which). The origin of this receptor is a human donor with low-grade glioma or glioblastoma, undergoing nonglioma brain surgery, or in good health (not recorded which). The CDR3 sequence is CASSPNPTEEAFF. CDR3 bases: TGTGCCAGCTCACCAAATCCGACTGAAGAAGCTTTCTTT.